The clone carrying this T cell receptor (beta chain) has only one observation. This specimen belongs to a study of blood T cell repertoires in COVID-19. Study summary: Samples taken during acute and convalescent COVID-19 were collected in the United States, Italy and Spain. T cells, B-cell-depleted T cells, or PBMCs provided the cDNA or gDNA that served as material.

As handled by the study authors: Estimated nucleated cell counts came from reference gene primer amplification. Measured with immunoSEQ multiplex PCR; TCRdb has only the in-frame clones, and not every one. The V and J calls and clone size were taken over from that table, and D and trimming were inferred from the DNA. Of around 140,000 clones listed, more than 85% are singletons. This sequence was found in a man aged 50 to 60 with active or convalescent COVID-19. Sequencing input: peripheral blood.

Written as DNA, the CDR3 is TGTGCCAGCAGCTCGGACATTTCACGTGGCTACACCTTC. As protein: CASSSDISRGYTF. The rearrangement links TRBV7-2 to TRBJ1-2; possibly TRBD1 for D (5 bases). The CDR3 length is 13 residues. CDR1 is SGHTA, CDR2 FQGNSA, per germline. V dropped 4 bases and J dropped 7 bases, with 13 bases sitting between them.